The following is a T cell receptor (beta chain) sequence with its context. Data came from immunoSEQ multiplex PCR; TCRdb stores just in-frame clones and leaves some out. This sample has approximately 90,000 clones, with about 89% found just once. The data originate from a study of OX40 agonist ivuxolimab in advanced cancers. On the study more broadly: Among those enrolled, mean age was about 62 years (range roughly 23 to 79) and 75% to 85% were male.

This clonotype was obtained from an adult with an advanced solid tumor such as melanoma, head and neck, liver or kidney cancer. This specimen was CD4+ or CD8+ T cells sorted from blood, taken in a trial of the OX40 agonist ivuxolimab.

The CDR3 DNA is TGTGCCATCAGTGAGCCGGGAAGGGGGGCAGGAGATACGCAGTATTTT. Residues: CAISEPGRGAGDTQYF. The J gene is TRBJ2-3, the V gene TRBV10-3; either TRBD1 or TRBD2 may fit D (6 bases each). This CDR3 region has 16 residues. The germline gives CDR1 ENHRY, CDR2 SYGVKD. V was trimmed by 2 bases and J by 5 bases, leaving 17 bases between them.